A single sample gave rise to the 27 T cell receptor beta chains below, sequenced in a study of T cell responses to AZD1222 COVID-19 vaccine. The data were produced by immunoSEQ multiplex PCR, yet TCRdb's version contains in-frame clones alone and is incomplete. The table lists about 92,000 clones, 85% to 90% of them singletons. This material consisted of peripheral blood, taken on day 0 of AZD1222 vaccination. These receptors were taken from an adult in good health.

V is TRBV12-3 or TRBV12-4 and J is TRBJ1-2, with a weak D call TRBD1 (5 bases). CDR3 length: 13 residues. V was clipped by 2 bases and J by 8 bases, with 12 bases between them. The DNA of the CDR3 is TGTGCCAGCAGTTTACCTATTAGGGGAGGCTACACCTTC. Its translation is CASSLPIRGGYTF.

DNA for the CDR3: TGTGCCAGCAGCTTACGGCGGGAGAGCTCCTACGAGCAGTACTTC. Translation gives CASSLRRESSYEQYF. The gene calls are TRBV7-9 and TRBJ2-7; TRBD2 aligns across 7 bases. The junction had 4 bases not matched to a gene; V was cut back by 2 bases and J by 0 bases. Germline loops: CDR1 SEHNR, CDR2 FQNEAQ (reference sequence). This CDR3 has 15 residues.

The genes are TRBV18 and TRBJ2-7, with TRBD1 identical over 10 bases. This CDR3 is built from 18 residues. Germline assignment: CDR1 KGHSH and CDR2 LQKENI. V was pared by 3 bases and J by 4 bases, with 15 bases of the junction left unmatched. The CDR3 DNA sequence: TGTGCCAGCTCACCTACCGGGACAGGGGACTTTATTACTTACGAGCAGTACTTC. As protein: CASSPTGTGDFITYEQYF.

The rearrangement links TRBV5-4 to TRBJ2-7; 11 nucleotides match TRBD1. The CDR3 extends over 14 amino acids. After removal of 10 bases from V and 1 base from J, the junction contained 7 bases not matched to a gene. Germline V gives CDR1 SGHNT, CDR2 YYREEE (reference sequence). CDR3 sequence (DNA): TGTGCCCTGGGGGGACAGGGGGGGTCCTACGAGCAGTACTTC. It codes for CALGGQGGSYEQYF.

The chain uses TRBV24-1 and TRBJ2-1, with 10 nucleotides matching TRBD2. The length of the CDR3 is 17 residues. The germline gives CDR1 KGHDR, CDR2 SFDVKD. The J segment lost 2 bases and the V segment lost 5 bases, leaving 8 bases of the junction unmatched. The CDR3 loop reads CATSGDIAGGTYNEQFF. DNA of the CDR3: TGTGCCACCAGTGGTGACATAGCGGGAGGCACCTACAATGAGCAGTTCTTC.

This chain connects TRBV5-1 to TRBJ2-5; 8 nucleotides align to TRBD2. Unmatched junction bases numbered 16, after V lost 2 bases and J lost 4 bases. The length of the CDR3 is 18 residues. CDR1 is SGHRS, CDR2 YFSETQ, per germline. CDR3 nucleotide sequence: TGCGCCAGCAGCTTAACTACTACCTTCGGGGGGGCCGGAGAGACCCAGTACTTC. This gives the protein CASSLTTTFGGAGETQYF.

The V call is TRBV24-1, the J call TRBJ1-2; D unclear. CDR3 size: 12 residues. V was pared by 1 base and J by 10 bases, with 9 bases between. In germline, CDR1 is KGHDR, CDR2 SFDVKD. In nucleotides, the CDR3 is TGTGCCACCAGTGATTTTCCGGAAGTCTACACCTTC. Protein: CATSDFPEVYTF.

This clone was detected only once. The chain links TRBV27 to TRBJ1-3; perhaps TRBD1 as D (5 bases). The CDR3 loop spans 15 amino acids. The V gene's germline CDR1 is MNHEY and CDR2 SMNVEV (reference sequence). Trimming removed 0 bases from V and 3 bases from J, with 9 bases in between. Written as DNA, the CDR3 is TGTGCCAGCAGTTTATCTGGGGGGTATGGAAACACCATATATTTT. Encoded protein: CASSLSGGYGNTIYF.

The chain joins TRBV10-3 to TRBJ1-4; D unresolved. The CDR3 length is 15 residues. The germline V gene encodes CDR1 ENHRY and CDR2 SYGVKD. V was cut by 0 bases and J by 6 bases, with 11 bases left in between. The CDR3 bases are TGTGCCATCAGTGAGTCCCGGGGTGGGGATGAAAAACTGTTTTTT. Its translation: CAISESRGGDEKLFF.

This chain links TRBV7-6 with TRBJ2-3; perhaps TRBD2 as D (6 bases). V lost 5 bases and J lost 3, with 12 bases in between. Germline V gives CDR1 SGHVS, CDR2 FNYEAQ. The CDR3 is 14 residues long. The DNA of the CDR3 is TGTGCCAGCAGCCCGGGGGTCCCAACAGATACGCAGTATTTT. Encoded protein: CASSPGVPTDTQYF.

This rearrangement joins TRBV6-6 to TRBJ2-1; TRBD2 aligns across 10 bases. The germline V gene has CDR1 MNHNY and CDR2 SVGAGI (reference sequence). V was clipped by 0 bases and J by 9 bases; unmatched bases: 8. The CDR3 runs 16 residues. Written as DNA, the CDR3 is TGTGCCAGCAGTTACTCGCTCCGCTCTAGCGGGGGTGAGCAGTTCTTC. Translating gives CASSYSLRSSGGEQFF.

This CDR3 reads CASSLGRGLGYTF. In nucleotides, the CDR3 is TGTGCCAGCAGTTTAGGGAGAGGGCTAGGCTACACCTTC. The chain joins TRBV12-3 or TRBV12-4 to TRBJ1-2, with D unresolved. The CDR3 contains 13 residues. Trimming shortened V by 1 base and J by 8 bases, and 11 bases separated the two germline ends.

The chain recombines TRBV28 with TRBJ1-2; D call uncertain. Trimming stripped 5 bases from V and 3 bases from J, with 10 bases between. The CDR3 runs to 13 residues. CDR1 is MDHEN, CDR2 SYDVKM, per germline. The CDR3 sequence: CASSVGRDYGYTF. CDR3 sequence (DNA): TGTGCCAGCAGTGTCGGACGGGACTATGGCTACACCTTC.

The chain carries TRBV7-2 and TRBJ1-2; 7 bases line up with TRBD1. The CDR3 is 16 amino acids. Losses at the gene ends were 5 bases for V and 5 bases for J; bases not matched to a gene: 14. CDR1 is SGHTA, CDR2 FQGNSA, per germline. CDR3 sequence (DNA): TGTGCCAGCAGCCTCTACGGGACAGACAATTCTTATGGCTACACCTTC. Translation: CASSLYGTDNSYGYTF.

The V call is TRBV19, the J call TRBJ2-3; the D is unclear. The length of the CDR3 is 14 residues. CDR1 is LNHDA, CDR2 SQIVND, per germline (reference sequence). V was pared by 1 base and J by 5 bases, with 10 bases between. This chain's CDR3 is CASSIAVRGDTQYF. CDR3 DNA sequence: TGTGCCAGTAGTATAGCGGTCCGTGGAGATACGCAGTATTTT.

The chain combines TRBV7-2 with TRBJ2-1, with D uncertain. The V and J ends lost 5 bases and 10 bases respectively, with 12 bases between them. Looked up from germline, CDR1 is SGHTA and CDR2 is FQGNSA. The CDR3 extends over 12 amino acids. The CDR3 DNA follows: TGTGCCAGCAGCCACCAAGGCCGGGAGCAGTTCTTC. Its translation is CASSHQGREQFF.

The J gene is TRBJ1-5, the V gene TRBV19; D not resolved. This CDR3 has 13 amino acids. In germline, CDR1 is LNHDA, CDR2 SQIVND (reference sequence). Trimming cost V 3 bases and J 5 bases, with 8 bases left between them. The CDR3 bases are TGTGCCAGTAGTATGCAGAAGGATCAGCCCCAGCATTTT. As protein: CASSMQKDQPQHF.

This clone was recorded only once. The J gene is TRBJ2-3, the V gene TRBV7-9; D call uncertain. CDR1 is SEHNR, CDR2 FQNEAQ, per germline (reference sequence). This CDR3 contains 14 residues. Trimming took off 5 bases at V and 1 base at J, with 10 bases between the two ends. In nucleotides, the CDR3 is TGTGCCAGCAGCCCCCGGACGGGCACAGATACGCAGTATTTT. Protein product: CASSPRTGTDTQYF.

This sequence joins TRBV6-5 and TRBJ2-2; D not resolved. CDR1 MNHEY and CDR2 SVGAGI come from the germline V gene. V was trimmed by 2 bases and J by 3 bases, leaving 4 bases between them. The CDR3 has 13 residues. The DNA of the CDR3 is TGTGCCAGCAGTTACGGAGACACCGGGGAGCTGTTTTTT. Translating gives CASSYGDTGELFF.

This clone has just one count. This rearrangement joins TRBV5-3 to TRBJ2-1; TRBD2 matches at 9 bases. TRBV5-3 qualifies as an ORF whose function is uncertain. With V trimmed by 10 bases and J by 8 bases, 25 bases remained unmatched. The CDR3 is made up of 18 amino acids. CDR3 amino acids: CAALPRGVSGRGVHEQFF. CDR3 bases: TGTGCCGCTTTACCACGGGGGGTTAGCGGGAGAGGGGTTCATGAGCAGTTCTTC.

In DNA form, the CDR3 reads TGTGCCAGTAGTATGGGGACTAGCGGGGGGGTGAGGACCCAGTACTTC. Translation gives CASSMGTSGGVRTQYF. The rearrangement joins TRBV19 to TRBJ2-5; 16 bases map to TRBD2. Germline assignment: CDR1 LNHDA and CDR2 SQIVND (reference sequence). CDR3 length: 16 residues. The V segment lost 3 bases and the J segment 7 bases; nucleotides outside the gene matches: 5. Looking up the rest from reference TRBV19 and TRBJ2-5 gives the full variable domain: DGGITQSPKYLFRKEGQNVTLSCEQNLNHDAMYWYRQDPGQGLRLIYYSQIVNDFQKGDIAEGYSVSREKKESFPLTVTSAQKNPTAFYLCASSMGTSGGVRTQYFGPGTRLLVL.

The chain uses TRBV28 and TRBJ1-5; no clear D gene. The V gene lost 7 bases and the J gene lost 4 bases, with 8 bases spanning the gap. Germline CDR1 is MDHEN and CDR2 is SYDVKM. This CDR3 is built from 12 residues. The DNA of the CDR3 is TGTGCCAGCAAAACAGAGAATCAGCCCCAGCATTTT. Protein sequence: CASKTENQPQHF.

The V call is TRBV21-1, the J call TRBJ2-1; the D call of TRBD1 is as the table states it, not checked on the DNA. TRBV21-1 is reported as a pseudogene. CDR3 length: 13 residues. The DNA for the CDR3 is TGTGCCGGGAGGGGACAGGGTAGAAATGAGCAGTTCTTC. It is translated as CAGRGQGRNEQFF.

The gene calls are TRBV27 and TRBJ2-3, with TRBD2 matching over 7 bases. After removal of 3 bases from V and 1 base from J, the junction contained 1 base not matched to a gene. Germline V gene sequence: CDR1 MNHEY, CDR2 SMNVEV (reference sequence). The length of the CDR3 is 14 residues. CDR3: CASSFGGGTDTQYF. The CDR3 coding sequence is TGTGCCAGCAGTTTTGGGGGGGGCACAGATACGCAGTATTTT.

The V call is TRBV2, the J call TRBJ2-3; no clear D gene. Germline V lookup: CDR1 SNHLY, CDR2 FYNNEI. This CDR3 contains 11 residues. V was cut by 4 bases and J by 8 bases, with 7 bases left in between. In nucleotides, the CDR3 is TGTGCCAGCAGTGCCGAGGCTACGCAGTATTTT. Translation: CASSAEATQYF.

J is TRBJ1-5 and V is TRBV2; D gene ambiguous. There are 14 residues in the CDR3. The germline CDR1 and CDR2 sequences are SNHLY and FYNNEI. Trimming cost V 4 bases and J 4 bases, with 11 bases left between them. The CDR3 protein is CASSVRGWNQPQHF. The CDR3 DNA reads as TGTGCCAGCAGTGTACGGGGATGGAATCAGCCCCAGCATTTT.

This chain connects TRBV2 to TRBJ2-3; 12 nucleotides match TRBD1. With V trimmed by 10 bases and J by 6 bases, 5 bases remained unmatched. This CDR3 comprises 13 residues. Germline CDR1 SNHLY, CDR2 FYNNEI. CDR3 loop: CANGDRGPDTQYF. CDR3 nucleotide sequence: TGTGCCAACGGGGACAGGGGGCCTGATACGCAGTATTTT.